A selection of T cell receptor beta chains follows, all from one sample in a study of T cell clones after liver transplantation. Clones were sequenced by immunoSEQ multiplex PCR, and TCRdb holds only the in-frame ones, with some missing. Of about 68,000 clones listed, around 92% are singletons. The sample in question was CD4+ T cells from blood, obtained approximately 27 months after liver transplant. Receptor source: a human patient who received a liver transplant. Some T cells may have come from the graft donor. The CDR3 runs from the conserved cysteine through the conserved F or W. Each record gives: J gene, D gene, V gene, clone size, CDR3 length, CDR3 protein, CDR3 DNA. The D gene is left open where the match is weak. Expanded clones are given a class, and other clones once, few, many or no size at all.

J: TRBJ2-2; D: TRBD2; V: TRBV9; size: -; length: 16; CDR3: CASSVTSGGNTGELFF; DNA: TGTGCCAGCAGCGTGACTAGCGGGGGGAACACCGGGGAGCTGTTTTTT
J: TRBJ1-5; D: TRBD1; V: TRBV7-2; size: -; length: 15; CDR3: CASSLDGQGNQPQHF; DNA: TGTGCCAGCAGCTTAGACGGACAGGGGAATCAGCCCCAGCATTTT
J: TRBJ2-7; D: -; V: TRBV5-1; size: -; length: 14; CDR3: CASSLAGKGYEQYF; DNA: TGCGCCAGCAGCTTGGCGGGGAAAGGCTACGAGCAGTACTTC
J: TRBJ2-7; D: TRBD1; V: TRBV28; size: -; length: 15; CDR3: CASSLPGQKTYEQYF; DNA: TGTGCCAGCAGTCTTCCGGGACAGAAGACCTACGAGCAGTACTTC
J: TRBJ2-1; D: TRBD2; V: TRBV11-3; size: once; length: 16; CDR3: CASSFLLAGAYNEQFF; DNA: TGTGCCAGCAGCTTTCTCCTAGCGGGAGCATACAATGAGCAGTTCTTC
J: TRBJ2-1; D: -; V: TRBV28; size: -; length: 13; CDR3: CASSLGPNNEQFF; DNA: TGTGCCAGCAGTTTAGGACCGAACAATGAGCAGTTCTTC
J: TRBJ2-3; D: -; V: TRBV5-1; size: once; length: 14; CDR3: CASSLQGGRDTQYF; DNA: TGCGCCAGCAGCTTGCAGGGGGGTAGAGATACGCAGTATTTT
J: TRBJ2-1; D: TRBD1; V: TRBV5-1; size: -; length: 13; CDR3: CASSLGQGNEQFF; DNA: TGCGCCAGCAGCTTGGGACAGGGGAATGAGCAGTTCTTC
J: TRBJ2-5; D: -; V: TRBV5-6; size: -; length: 12; CDR3: CASSLQGETQYF; DNA: TGTGCCAGCAGCTTGCAGGGGGAGACCCAGTACTTC
J: TRBJ1-1; D: -; V: TRBV19; size: -; length: 13; CDR3: CASTPRLNTEAFF; DNA: TGTGCCAGTACCCCAAGGCTGAACACTGAAGCTTTCTTT
J: TRBJ2-5; D: TRBD1; V: TRBV11-1; size: -; length: 15; CDR3: CASSRQDRTQETQYF; DNA: TGTGCCAGCAGCCGACAGGACAGGACCCAAGAGACCCAGTACTTC
J: TRBJ1-5; D: -; V: TRBV10-3; size: -; length: 18; CDR3: CAISESGGIPYSNQPQHF; DNA: TGTGCCATCAGTGAGTCTGGGGGGATCCCTTATAGCAATCAGCCCCAGCATTTT
J: TRBJ2-3; D: TRBD2; V: TRBV9; size: once; length: 16; CDR3: CASSVAPSGRTDTQYF; DNA: TGTGCCAGCAGCGTAGCTCCTAGCGGGAGGACAGATACGCAGTATTTT
J: TRBJ2-2; D: -; V: TRBV9; size: -; length: 16; CDR3: CASSVGAFIYTGELFF; DNA: TGTGCCAGCAGCGTTGGGGCTTTTATTTACACCGGGGAGCTGTTTTTT
J: TRBJ1-5; D: TRBD1; V: TRBV4-3; size: -; length: 16; CDR3: CASSQDGQGGNQPQHF; DNA: TGCGCCAGCAGCCAGGACGGACAGGGAGGCAATCAGCCCCAGCATTTT
J: TRBJ2-7; D: TRBD2; V: TRBV15; size: -; length: 16; CDR3: CATSRDSSGFSYEQYF; DNA: TGTGCCACCAGCAGAGATTCTAGCGGGTTCTCCTACGAGCAGTACTTC
J: TRBJ1-2; D: TRBD1; V: TRBV19; size: -; length: 13; CDR3: CASTLDRGGGYTF; DNA: TGTGCCAGTACCCTTGACAGGGGTGGCGGCTACACCTTC
J: TRBJ1-4; D: -; V: TRBV27; size: once; length: 15; CDR3: CASSSYRDRNEKLFF; DNA: TGTGCCAGCAGTTCCTACCGGGACCGTAATGAAAAACTGTTTTTT
J: TRBJ1-1; D: TRBD1; V: TRBV25-1; size: -; length: 14; CDR3: CASSKQGRNTEAFF; DNA: TGTGCCAGCAGTAAACAGGGGCGAAACACTGAAGCTTTCTTT
J: TRBJ2-7; D: -; V: TRBV2; size: -; length: 12; CDR3: CASSRTVLEQYF; DNA: TGTGCCAGCAGTCGCACCGTCTTAGAGCAGTACTTC
J: TRBJ1-2; D: TRBD1; V: TRBV9; size: -; length: 14; CDR3: CASSVDTDRAGYTF; DNA: TGTGCCAGCAGCGTAGATACGGACAGGGCTGGCTACACCTTC
J: TRBJ2-3; D: TRBD1; V: TRBV28; size: -; length: 15; CDR3: CASSFRGTSTDTQYF; DNA: TGTGCCAGCAGTTTCAGGGGGACAAGCACAGATACGCAGTATTTT
J: TRBJ2-7; D: -; V: TRBV14; size: -; length: 18; CDR3: CASSQEPVIGGRTYEQYF; DNA: TGTGCCAGCAGCCAAGAACCTGTAATCGGCGGGCGAACCTACGAGCAGTACTTC
J: TRBJ2-7; D: -; V: TRBV19; size: -; length: 9; CDR3: CASIKGGDF; DNA: TGTGCCAGTATCAAGGGGGGGGACTTC